This TCR beta chain was profiled in a study of blood T cell repertoires in COVID-19. Study in general: Specimens from acute and convalescent COVID-19 originated in the United States, Italy and Spain. Sample material is recorded as cDNA or gDNA derived from T cells, B-cell-depleted T cells, or PBMCs.

CDR3 length: 16 residues. The ends were cut back, 4 bases at V and 1 base at J, with 16 bases in the middle. CDR1 is SGHRS, CDR2 YFSETQ, per germline. Only one count was recorded for this clone. Original processing notes: Estimation of nucleated cell counts relied on the amplification of reference gene primers. Only in-frame clones appear in the TCRdb table, and some are missing; sequencing was by immunoSEQ multiplex PCR. V and J calls and clone size are those listed in that table; D and trimming were worked out from the DNA. The sample consists of tens of thousands of clones, about 85% of them appearing once.

This receptor was identified in a woman in her seventies with acute or convalescent COVID-19. The sample taken for sequencing was peripheral blood. The V call is TRBV5-1, the J call TRBJ2-3; TRBD1 might be the D (5 bases). CDR3 residues: CASSQSQGVGTDTQYF. The CDR3 DNA reads TGCGCCAGCAGCCAGAGCCAGGGCGTCGGCACAGATACGCAGTATTTT.